A single sample gave rise to the 21 T cell receptor beta chains below, sequenced in a study of control samples from healthy donors and cancer patients. TCRdb's table, derived via immunoSEQ multiplex PCR, lists solely in-frame clones and lacks some. The repertoire holds approximately 130,000 clones, around 87% seen once, with 7% to 10% in the top ten. Sequences were obtained from blood. The origin of the receptors is a man in his forties in good health.

The chain recombines TRBV19 with TRBJ1-2, with 11 bases lining up with TRBD1. This CDR3 has 13 amino acids. Germline lookup yields CDR1 LNHDA and CDR2 SQIVND (reference sequence). V dropped 5 bases and J dropped 6; count of bases not matched to a gene: 2. In DNA form, the CDR3 reads TGTGCCAGTAGTCGGACAGGGGGCCATGGCTACACCTTC. Translated: CASSRTGGHGYTF.

J is TRBJ2-1 and V is TRBV21-1; the table assigns TRBD2, which was not confirmed against the DNA. TRBV21-1 is a known pseudogene. CDR3 length: 15 residues. Here the CDR3 reads CASSKNRGGSNEQFF. The CDR3, as DNA: TGTGCCAGCAGCAAAAATAGGGGGGGGAGCAATGAGCAGTTCTTC.

V and J are TRBV3-1 (or the pseudogene TRBV3-2) and TRBJ2-6; D is uncertain. The V gene lost 1 base and the J gene lost 0 bases, with 10 bases spanning the gap. CDR3 length: 17 residues. From germline, CDR1 is LGHDT and CDR2 YNNKEL (reference sequence). The CDR3 region is CASSQGQISSGANVLTF. In DNA, the CDR3 is TGTGCCAGCAGCCAAGGTCAGATCAGCTCTGGGGCCAACGTCCTGACTTTC.

The chain combines TRBV10-3 with TRBJ1-4; no reliable D call. There are 13 residues in the CDR3. Per the germline V gene, CDR1 is ENHRY and CDR2 is SYGVKD. V gave up 10 bases and J gave up 8 bases, with 17 bases separating them. The CDR3 DNA reads as TGTGCCACCCGACACTTGGGGAGGGAAAAACTGTTTTTT. This gives the protein CATRHLGREKLFF.

The chain uses TRBV7-9 and TRBJ2-1; 8 bases agree with TRBD1. V lost 1 base to trimming and J lost 1 base; unmatched junction nucleotides: 6. Germline V gives CDR1 SEHNR, CDR2 FQNEAQ (reference sequence). This CDR3 contains 17 residues. The chain's CDR3 is CASSLGQGIKSYNEQFF. The CDR3 bases are TGTGCCAGCAGCTTAGGACAGGGGATAAAATCCTACAATGAGCAGTTCTTC.

In DNA form, the CDR3 reads TGTGCCAGCAGCGGGCAGTTAAACTATGGCTACACCTTC. Protein product: CASSGQLNYGYTF. The J gene is TRBJ1-2, the V gene TRBV6-5; no reliable D call. The germline V gene encodes CDR1 MNHEY and CDR2 SVGAGI. V lost 6 bases and J lost 2, with 10 bases in between. This CDR3 is 13 amino acids long.

This chain links TRBV5-6 with TRBJ2-7, with TRBD1 matching 8 bases. CDR3 length: 15 amino acids. J lost 0 bases, V lost 6 bases, and 8 bases had no gene match. Germline CDR1 SGHDT, CDR2 YYEEEE. The CDR3 sequence is CASKVRDRSSYEQYF. The CDR3 coding sequence is TGTGCCAGCAAAGTCCGGGACAGGAGCTCCTACGAGCAGTACTTC.

The chain carries TRBV19 and TRBJ2-5, with 12 bases that match TRBD1. CDR3 length equals 18 residues. V was pared by 2 bases and J by 1 base, with 8 bases of the junction left unmatched. Germline V CDR1 and CDR2: LNHDA, SQIVND (reference sequence). DNA for the CDR3: TGTGCCAGTAGTATAACTCTTGGGACAGGGGGCTCCCAAGAGACCCAGTACTTC. This translates into CASSITLGTGGSQETQYF.

V and J are TRBV5-4 and TRBJ2-7; D is possibly TRBD1 (6 bases). The V end was cut by 4 bases, the J end by 0 bases, with 8 bases between. The length of the CDR3 is 13 residues. Looked up from germline, CDR1 is SGHNT and CDR2 is YYREEE (reference sequence). Written as DNA, the CDR3 is TGTGCCAGCAGCCGGGACAACTCCTACGAGCAGTACTTC. It is translated as CASSRDNSYEQYF.

The chain uses TRBV13 and TRBJ2-1, with 8 bases that match TRBD1. This CDR3 has 16 residues. Trimming took 5 bases from V and 0 from J; bases not matched to a gene: 6. Germline CDR1 is PRHDT and CDR2 is FYEKMQ (reference sequence). The CDR3: CASSIRGQVSYNEQFF. In nucleotides, the CDR3 is TGTGCCAGCAGCATCAGGGGGCAGGTCTCCTACAATGAGCAGTTCTTC.

The genes are TRBV4-2 and TRBJ2-1, with D perhaps being TRBD1 or TRBD2 (7 bases each). CDR3 length: 16 residues. Trimming cost V 1 base and J 5 bases, with 15 bases left between them. Germline V gene data show CDR1 as LGHNA and CDR2 as YNFKEQ. The CDR3 region has the DNA TGTGCCAGCAGCCAAGTTTCGTCAGGGGGGGACAATGAGCAGTTCTTC. As protein: CASSQVSSGGDNEQFF.

This sequence joins TRBV12-3 or TRBV12-4 and TRBJ2-1; D might be TRBD1 (5 bases). V was clipped by 7 bases and J by 3 bases, with 10 bases between them. The CDR3 length is 13 residues. The CDR3 loop is CASIPRDYNEQFF. The CDR3 bases are TGTGCCAGCATTCCCAGGGACTACAATGAGCAGTTCTTC.

This clone has just a few counts. V gene TRBV7-9 combines with J gene TRBJ2-1; D may be TRBD1 (6 bases). The CDR3 is made up of 16 amino acids. Germline-derived CDR1 and CDR2 are SEHNR and FQNEAQ (reference sequence). Trimming removed 5 bases from V and 5 bases from J, with 19 bases in between. Written as DNA, the CDR3 is TGTGCCAGCAGCCCGATCCCGACAGGATCAAACAATGAGCAGTTCTTC. Amino acid sequence: CASSPIPTGSNNEQFF.

This chain links TRBV24-1 with TRBJ1-2; D gene uncertain. V gave up 3 bases and J gave up 2 bases, with 6 bases separating them. The CDR3 spans 13 residues. Germline-derived CDR1 and CDR2 are KGHDR and SFDVKD. The CDR3 region has the DNA TGTGCCACCAGTGATGCCCGGAACTATGGCTACACCTTC. This encodes CATSDARNYGYTF.

This clone was picked up a small number of times. The chain has TRBV7-2 and TRBJ1-3; D is undetermined. Trimming shortened V by 5 bases and J by 4 bases, and 15 bases separated the two germline ends. There are 15 residues in the CDR3. The germline CDR1 and CDR2 sequences are SGHTA and FQGNSA. For the CDR3, the DNA is TGTGCCAGCAGCCTGGATCGAAGAGCCGGAAACACCATATATTTT. Its translation: CASSLDRRAGNTIYF.

The V gene is TRBV30, the J gene TRBJ2-2, with D maybe TRBD1 (6 bases). Germline CDR1 is GTSNPN and CDR2 is SVGIG (reference sequence). V was clipped by 7 bases and J by 1 base, with 16 bases between them. The CDR3 extends over 15 amino acids. The CDR3, as DNA: TGTGCCTTACAGGGTGGGGTAGGGAACACCGGGGAGCTGTTTTTT. Encoded protein: CALQGGVGNTGELFF.

CDR3 residues: CASSPSSVGVKEKLFF. Here the CDR3 DNA reads TGTGCCAGCAGCCCCAGTAGTGTAGGGGTAAAGGAAAAACTGTTTTTT. The chain employs TRBV7-2 and TRBJ1-4; D perhaps matches TRBD1 (5 bases). The CDR3 totals 16 residues. The V end lost 5 bases, the J end lost 8 bases, and 21 bases lay between the germline ends. Germline CDR1 is SGHTA and CDR2 is FQGNSA.

As DNA, the CDR3 is TGTGCCAGTAGCCCCGGACAGCCGAGAAGGACAGATACGCAGTATTTT. Encoded protein: CASSPGQPRRTDTQYF. The chain combines TRBV19 with TRBJ2-3; D may be TRBD1 (6 bases). The CDR3 runs 16 residues. The germline CDR1 and CDR2 sequences are LNHDA and SQIVND (reference sequence). Between the trimmed V and J ends, which lost 6 bases and 3 bases, there was a span of 19 bases.

The gene calls are TRBV20-1 and TRBJ2-7, with D unresolved. V lost 3 bases, J lost 2 bases, and 11 bases lay in between. Germline CDR1 reads DFQATT; CDR2 reads SNEGSKA (reference sequence). This CDR3 is built from 13 residues. CDR3 in amino acids: CSASPNSPYEQYF. The DNA of the CDR3 is TGCAGTGCTAGTCCTAACTCCCCCTACGAGCAGTACTTC.

The CDR3 loop reads CASSLERLAKNIQYF. The CDR3 DNA reads TGTGCCAGCAGCTTAGAAAGGCTAGCCAAAAACATTCAGTACTTC. V and J are TRBV11-2 and TRBJ2-4; D ambiguous. CDR3 size: 15 residues. Looked up from germline, CDR1 is SGHAT and CDR2 is FQNNGV. V lost 0 bases to trimming and J lost 0 bases, with 6 bases between them.

The chain links TRBV12-3 or TRBV12-4 to TRBJ2-5; D not resolved. This CDR3 has 13 amino acids. The V end lost 5 bases, the J end lost 1 base, and 8 bases lay between the germline ends. CDR3 in DNA: TGTGCCAGCAGTCCCCCCTCCCAAGAGACCCAGTACTTC. Translating gives CASSPPSQETQYF.